The 30 T cell receptor beta chains presented below share a single source sample, sequenced in a study of shared clonotypes between healthy human individuals. Clones were read by immunoSEQ multiplex PCR, and TCRdb kept only the in-frame ones, dropping some. The table lists about 2 million clones, about 95% of them singletons, with 0.95% to 1.5% in the top ten. CD45RO-negative CD8 cells positively selected for CCR7 made up the naive population, which excluded terminally differentiated effector memory CD45RA+ cells. Input material: naive CD8+ T cells sorted from blood. These receptors were taken from a man aged 18 to 29 in good health.

The chain carries TRBV5-6 and TRBJ1-1; tentatively, D is TRBD1 (6 bases). V lost 2 bases and J lost 4, with 15 bases in between. CDR3 length: 15 residues. Germline V gives CDR1 SGHDT, CDR2 YYEEEE. The CDR3 here is CASSLVGGRGTEAFF. The CDR3 nucleotides read TGTGCCAGCAGCTTAGTCGGGGGGCGCGGCACTGAAGCTTTCTTT.

The rearrangement links TRBV11-2 to TRBJ1-1; a possible D gene is TRBD1 (6 bases). CDR3 length: 15 amino acids. Looked up from germline, CDR1 is SGHAT and CDR2 is FQNNGV. Deletions cut 4 bases from V and 0 bases from J, with 12 bases between. Here the CDR3 reads CASSSSQGMNTEAFF. The CDR3 nucleotides read TGTGCCAGCAGCTCCAGTCAGGGGATGAACACTGAAGCTTTCTTT.

The chain recombines TRBV4-3 with TRBJ1-1; D remains ambiguous. Germline lookup yields CDR1 LGHNA and CDR2 YSLEER. V shed 1 base and J shed 0 bases, with 12 bases lying between them. CDR3 length equals 16 residues. CDR3 in amino acids: CASSQVVGRLNTEAFF. The CDR3 nucleotides are TGCGCCAGCAGCCAAGTAGTCGGCCGACTGAACACTGAAGCTTTCTTT.

The V call is TRBV10-2, the J call TRBJ2-2; 7 bases agree with TRBD2. There are 14 residues in the CDR3. CDR1 and CDR2 from the germline V gene are WSHSY and SAAADI. Losses at the gene ends were 7 bases for V and 0 bases for J; bases not matched to a gene: 2. DNA of the CDR3: TGCGCCAGCACCGGACTAGCGAACACCGGGGAGCTGTTTTTT. It yields the protein CASTGLANTGELFF.

V usage is TRBV27 and J usage is TRBJ2-7; D is possibly TRBD2 (5 bases). Looked up from germline, CDR1 is MNHEY and CDR2 is SMNVEV (reference sequence). CDR3 length: 15 residues. V lost 3 bases and J 3 bases, leaving 15 bases between the germline ends. The CDR3 reads CASSFDSGSLYEQYF. Here the CDR3 DNA reads TGTGCCAGCAGTTTTGATTCGGGGAGTCTCTACGAGCAGTACTTC.

A remark on this clone: Other DNA sequences in the same sample also yield this CDR3. The rearrangement links TRBV7-2 to TRBJ2-3; TRBD2 matches 7 bases. CDR1 is SGHTA and CDR2 is FQGNSA in the germline V gene. The trim removed 1 base at V and 3 bases at J, leaving 7 bases unmatched. This CDR3 region has 16 residues. The CDR3 nucleotides read TGTGCCAGCAGCTTAGGAACTAGCGTTGGAACAGATACGCAGTATTTT. This translates into CASSLGTSVGTDTQYF.

This clone was picked up one time. As DNA, the CDR3 is TGTGCCAGCAGCTTGGTTCCGGGAACCTACGAGCAGTACTTC. Translation: CASSLVPGTYEQYF. The V and J genes are TRBV5-8 and TRBJ2-7, with D possibly being TRBD2 (5 bases). Between the trimmed V and J ends, which lost 0 bases and 2 bases, there was a span of 9 bases. The CDR3 is 14 residues long. Germline V gene sequence: CDR1 SGHTS, CDR2 YDEGEE.

The V gene is TRBV7-2, the J gene TRBJ2-7; 9 bases are a match to TRBD2. Germline V gene data show CDR1 as SGHTA and CDR2 as FQGNSA. The length of the CDR3 is 16 residues. After removal of 1 base from V and 6 bases from J, the junction contained 10 bases not matched to a gene. The CDR3 loop is CASSLVAGVQRSEQYF. The CDR3 nucleotides read TGTGCCAGCAGCTTAGTAGCGGGAGTCCAACGATCCGAGCAGTACTTC.

V usage is TRBV6-5 and J usage is TRBJ1-1; maybe TRBD1 (5 bases). CDR3 length equals 15 residues. Trimming left V 5 bases short and J 4 bases short, with 17 bases between. The germline V gene has CDR1 MNHEY and CDR2 SVGAGI. CDR3 nucleotide sequence: TGTGCCAGCAGTCGACAGAGTGAAGGGAGCACTGAAGCTTTCTTT. This sequence encodes CASSRQSEGSTEAFF.

This chain connects TRBV29-1 to TRBJ1-2; possible D gene TRBD1, 6 bases. Germline CDR1 SQVTM, CDR2 ANQGSEA. Between the trimmed V and J ends, which lost 4 bases and 2 bases, there was a span of 11 bases. This CDR3 comprises 13 residues. CDR3 nucleotide sequence: TGCAGCGTTGTTTCAGGGGCCAACTATGGCTACACCTTC. As protein: CSVVSGANYGYTF.

The chain couples TRBV2 to TRBJ1-2; no reliable D call. V gave up 7 bases and J gave up 4 bases, with 13 bases separating them. Germline V gives CDR1 SNHLY, CDR2 FYNNEI. CDR3 length equals 13 residues. CDR3 loop: CASMAADFYGYTF. In DNA, the CDR3 is TGTGCCAGCATGGCAGCTGATTTCTATGGCTACACCTTC.

V is TRBV7-9 and J is TRBJ2-1; tentatively, D is TRBD1 (6 bases). V lost 3 bases, J lost 0 bases, and 9 bases lay in between. CDR1 is SEHNR and CDR2 is FQNEAQ in the germline V gene (reference sequence). CDR3 length: 15 amino acids. CDR3 bases: TGTGCCAGCAGCTTGAACAGGGTCTCCTACAATGAGCAGTTCTTC. Translated, it gives CASSLNRVSYNEQFF. Filled out from reference TRBV7-9 and TRBJ2-1, the complete variable domain reads DTGVSQNPRHKITKRGQNVTFRCDPISEHNRLYWYRQTLGQGPEFLTYFQNEAQLEKSRLLSDRFSAERPKGSFSTLEIQRTEQGDSAMYLCASSLNRVSYNEQFFGPGTRLTVL.

V is TRBV19 and J is TRBJ2-7, with a weak D call TRBD1 (6 bases). This CDR3 is 13 amino acids long. The germline V gene has CDR1 LNHDA and CDR2 SQIVND (reference sequence). The V gene lost 3 bases and the J gene lost 3 bases, with 9 bases spanning the gap. DNA for the CDR3: TGTGCCAGTAGTATTAGGGACAACTACGAGCAGTACTTC. Translation: CASSIRDNYEQYF.

This chain uses TRBV7-9 with TRBJ2-1; 11 nucleotides match TRBD2. CDR1 and CDR2 (germline): SEHNR, FQNEAQ (reference sequence). V shed 8 bases, J shed 4 bases, and the junction held 7 bases outside the gene matches. The CDR3 contains 15 residues. The CDR3, as DNA: TGTGCCAGCGTGCCTACTAGCGGGGGTTACAATGAGCAGTTCTTC. As protein: CASVPTSGGYNEQFF.

The chain is built from TRBV27 and TRBJ2-7; D is possibly TRBD1 (6 bases). The V and J ends lost 2 bases and 2 bases respectively, with 10 bases between them. The CDR3 has 14 residues. Germline CDR1 MNHEY, CDR2 SMNVEV (reference sequence). The CDR3 here is CASSLGDTTYEQYF. The CDR3 nucleotides are TGTGCCAGCAGTTTAGGGGACACCACCTACGAGCAGTACTTC.

The chain employs TRBV30 and TRBJ2-5; 9 positions match TRBD2. This CDR3 is 16 amino acids long. The ends lost 0 bases at V and 0 bases at J; junction bases unmatched: 5. Germline V gene sequence: CDR1 GTSNPN, CDR2 SVGIG (reference sequence). The CDR3 loop reads CAWSVGSGGNQETQYF. The CDR3 nucleotides read TGTGCCTGGAGTGTAGGTAGCGGGGGTAACCAAGAGACCCAGTACTTC.

With regard to this clone: This same CDR3 is encoded by further DNA sequences in the sample. V and J are TRBV27 and TRBJ2-7; 7 bases match TRBD1. Germline V lookup: CDR1 MNHEY, CDR2 SMNVEV (reference sequence). This CDR3 has 13 residues. Trimming removed 3 bases from V and 2 bases from J; junction bases left unmatched: 1. The CDR3 region is CASSLTGTYEQYF. The CDR3 coding sequence is TGTGCCAGCAGTTTGACAGGGACCTACGAGCAGTACTTC.

This chain links TRBV6-1 with TRBJ2-2; tentatively, D is TRBD1 (6 bases). There are 15 residues in the CDR3. Looked up from germline, CDR1 is MNHNS and CDR2 is SASEGT. The V end lost 1 base, the J end lost 3 bases, and 9 bases lay between the germline ends. The CDR3 loop is CASSEDDRYTGELFF. The DNA for the CDR3 is TGTGCCAGCAGTGAAGACGACAGGTACACCGGGGAGCTGTTTTTT.

This chain uses TRBV5-6 with TRBJ2-5; 7 bases map to TRBD1. This CDR3 comprises 14 residues. Germline V gives CDR1 SGHDT, CDR2 YYEEEE. J lost 5 bases, V lost 0 bases, and 4 bases had no gene match. The CDR3 loop is CASSLEGGAETQYF. The CDR3 DNA is TGTGCCAGCAGCTTGGAAGGGGGCGCCGAGACCCAGTACTTC.

This clone has a single count. The gene calls are TRBV5-1 and TRBJ2-7; 9 positions match TRBD1. This CDR3 is built from 14 residues. CDR1 is SGHRS and CDR2 is YFSETQ in the germline V gene. J was trimmed by 3 bases and V by 0 bases; bases with no gene match: 1. As DNA, the CDR3 is TGCGCCAGCAGCTTGGGGGACAGGGTCTACGAGCAGTACTTC. Its translation: CASSLGDRVYEQYF.

V usage is TRBV25-1 and J usage is TRBJ1-6, with 9 bases lining up with TRBD1. Germline lookup yields CDR1 MGHDK and CDR2 SYGVNS. The CDR3 covers 17 residues. The trim removed 5 bases at V and 8 bases at J, leaving 13 bases unmatched. CDR3 amino acids: CASSPQAWDRADSPLHF. As DNA, the CDR3 is TGTGCCAGCAGTCCGCAGGCGTGGGACAGGGCTGATTCACCCCTCCACTTT.

V and J are TRBV19 and TRBJ2-7; the D call may be TRBD1 or TRBD2 (5 bases each). V dropped 5 bases and J dropped 2 bases, with 10 bases sitting between them. CDR3 length: 13 residues. Germline V gene data show CDR1 as LNHDA and CDR2 as SQIVND (reference sequence). DNA for the CDR3: TGTGCCAGTAGTTTCCGGGACGCCTACGAGCAGTACTTC. Translated, it gives CASSFRDAYEQYF.

The chain combines TRBV4-1 with TRBJ1-4, with D perhaps TRBD1 (5 bases). This CDR3 has 13 amino acids. Trimming stripped 8 bases from V and 10 bases from J, with 17 bases between. Germline V CDR1 and CDR2: MGHRA, YSYEKL. The CDR3 region is CASRGLDMGKLFF. As DNA, the CDR3 is TGCGCCAGCCGGGGACTGGACATGGGAAAACTGTTTTTT.

This clone was seen a single time. The V and J genes are TRBV14 and TRBJ2-7; 7 positions match TRBD2. The CDR3 has 13 amino acids. Germline CDR1 and CDR2: SGHDN and FVKESK. Unmatched junction bases numbered 3, after V lost 4 bases and J lost 3 bases. The CDR3 here is CASSLWEGYEQYF. In DNA form, the CDR3 reads TGTGCCAGCAGCCTTTGGGAGGGCTACGAGCAGTACTTC.

The chain recombines TRBV25-1 with TRBJ2-1; D not resolved. V was cut by 2 bases and J by 4 bases, with 3 bases left in between. Germline assignment: CDR1 MGHDK and CDR2 SYGVNS. The CDR3 extends over 12 amino acids. The CDR3 here is CASSEKYNEQFF. The CDR3 coding sequence is TGTGCCAGCAGTGAAAAGTACAATGAGCAGTTCTTC.

The V gene is TRBV5-4, the J gene TRBJ1-1; 10 bases are shared with TRBD1. This CDR3 contains 15 residues. The ends lost 0 bases at V and 7 bases at J; junction bases unmatched: 6. Germline CDR1 and CDR2: SGHNT and YYREEE (reference sequence). CDR3 bases: TGTGCCAGCAGCTTGGGCTGGGACAGGGGATTTGAAGCTTTCTTT. As protein: CASSLGWDRGFEAFF.

The chain couples TRBV7-9 to TRBJ2-7, with a tentative D call TRBD1 (6 bases). Germline lookup yields CDR1 SEHNR and CDR2 FQNEAQ (reference sequence). CDR3 length: 15 residues. Trimming cost V 4 bases and J 5 bases, with 18 bases left between them. The CDR3 protein is CASSSAARQAHEQYF. CDR3 nucleotide sequence: TGTGCCAGCAGCTCTGCCGCTAGACAGGCTCACGAGCAGTACTTC.

The chain combines TRBV2 with TRBJ2-3; 8 nucleotides agree with TRBD2. From germline, CDR1 is SNHLY and CDR2 FYNNEI. This CDR3 is 15 amino acids long. V gave up 5 bases and J gave up 0 bases; unmatched junction bases: 4. The CDR3 protein is CASSIAGFSTDTQYF. Here the CDR3 DNA reads TGTGCCAGCAGTATAGCGGGGTTTAGCACAGATACGCAGTATTTT.

J is TRBJ2-2 and V is TRBV10-2; D possibly corresponds to TRBD2 (5 bases). The CDR3 has 13 amino acids. The V and J ends lost 8 bases and 0 bases respectively, with 7 bases between them. Per germline, CDR1 WSHSY and CDR2 SAAADI. The CDR3 DNA follows: TGCGCCAGCGCGGACTCGAACACCGGGGAGCTGTTTTTT. It is translated as CASADSNTGELFF.

The CDR3 sequence is CAWSVPFDARRDEQFF. The CDR3 DNA reads TGTGCCTGGAGTGTACCCTTCGACGCGCGGCGGGATGAGCAGTTCTTC. This sequence joins TRBV30 and TRBJ2-1; tentative D call: TRBD2 (5 bases). V was cut by 0 bases and J by 8 bases, with 20 bases left in between. Germline-derived CDR1 and CDR2 are GTSNPN and SVGIG (reference sequence). The CDR3 spans 16 residues.